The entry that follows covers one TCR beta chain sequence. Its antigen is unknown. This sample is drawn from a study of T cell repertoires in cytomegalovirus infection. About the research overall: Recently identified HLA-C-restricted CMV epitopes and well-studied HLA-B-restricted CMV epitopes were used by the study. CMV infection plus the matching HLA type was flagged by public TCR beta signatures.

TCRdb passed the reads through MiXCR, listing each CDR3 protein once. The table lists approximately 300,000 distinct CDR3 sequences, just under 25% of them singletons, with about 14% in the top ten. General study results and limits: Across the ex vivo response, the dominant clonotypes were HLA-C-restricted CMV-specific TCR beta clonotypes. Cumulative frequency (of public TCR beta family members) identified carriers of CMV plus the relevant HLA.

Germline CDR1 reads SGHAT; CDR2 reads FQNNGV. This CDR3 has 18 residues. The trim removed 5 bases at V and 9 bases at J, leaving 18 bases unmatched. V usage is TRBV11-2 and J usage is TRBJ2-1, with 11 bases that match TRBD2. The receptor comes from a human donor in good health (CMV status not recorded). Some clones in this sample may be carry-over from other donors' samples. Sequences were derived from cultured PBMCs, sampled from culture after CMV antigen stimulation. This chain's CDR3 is CASSKTELVAGGPGEQFF. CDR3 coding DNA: TGTGCCAGCAGCAAAACAGAGTTGGTAGCGGGAGGGCCAGGTGAGCAGTTCTTC.